This T cell receptor beta chain was captured in a study of blood T cell repertoires in COVID-19. The germline V and J ends were trimmed by 1 base and 1 base, with 7 bases remaining between them. In germline, CDR1 is SGHTA, CDR2 FQGNSA. The CDR3 consists of 14 residues. TCRdb's copy holds only in-frame clones and misses some; the assay was immunoSEQ multiplex PCR. The repertoire consists of approximately 210,000 clones, with around four fifths occurring once and the leading ten covering approximately 0.97%. Sample: peripheral blood. The receptor was derived from a man aged 55-75 years with COVID-19, enrolled during active disease. V is TRBV7-2 and J is TRBJ1-2; a possible D gene is TRBD1 (5 bases). The CDR3 DNA is TGTGCCAGCAGCTTAGAGACAGTTAACTATGGCTACACCTTC. This translates into CASSLETVNYGYTF.